The text below deals with one T cell receptor beta chain. Its antigen is currently unknown. The source of the sample is a study of CD8+ T cells in alopecia areata. Study-wide context: At a dose of 5 to 10 mg twice daily, oral tofacitinib was given to treated patients.

Study findings and constraints: Scalp data also include sequences from resident alphabeta T cells of normal skin. Patients showed less clear TCR sequence sharing than mice, possibly partly because of HLA diversity. Higher clonality was seen in lesional scalp than in normal scalp, especially in alopecia totalis/universalis.

Extraction of RNA preceded its reverse transcription into cDNA, which served as the sequencing template. The assay was immunoSEQ multiplex PCR, and TCRdb's table has in-frame clones only and misses some. This sample has about 150,000 clones; 80% to 90% occur once, and the top ten carry roughly 15%. Germline values: CDR1 MGHRA, CDR2 YSYEKL. The CDR3 spans 15 residues. The V gene lost 0 bases and the J gene lost 5 bases, with 13 bases spanning the gap. The TCR comes from a human donor with alopecia areata. The sequenced sample was CD8+ T cells sorted from blood, obtained at week 0. The genes are TRBV4-1 and TRBJ1-1, with D possibly being TRBD1 (6 bases). The CDR3 here is CASSQDIGGGTEAFF. The CDR3 nucleotides read TGCGCCAGCAGCCAAGATATAGGGGGAGGGACTGAAGCTTTCTTT.